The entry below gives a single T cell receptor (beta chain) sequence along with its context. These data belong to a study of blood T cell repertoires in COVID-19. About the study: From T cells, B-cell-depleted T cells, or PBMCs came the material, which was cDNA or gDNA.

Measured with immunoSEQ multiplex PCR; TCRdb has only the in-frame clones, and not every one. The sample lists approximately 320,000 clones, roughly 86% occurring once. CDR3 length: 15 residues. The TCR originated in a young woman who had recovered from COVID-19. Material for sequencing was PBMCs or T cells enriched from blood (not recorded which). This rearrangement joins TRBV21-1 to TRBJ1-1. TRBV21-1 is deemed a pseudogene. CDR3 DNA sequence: TGTGCCAGCAGCCCCCCCGAGGGTCTGAACACTGAAGCTTTCTTT. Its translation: CASSPPEGLNTEAFF.